This TCR beta chain was retrieved from a study of blood T cell repertoires in COVID-19. Study summary: Sites in the United States, Italy and Spain provided acute and convalescent COVID-19 samples. T cells, B-cell-depleted T cells, or PBMCs supplied cDNA or gDNA.

CDR1 is SGHAT and CDR2 is FQNNGV in the germline V gene. This CDR3 has 14 residues. The junction had 4 bases not matched to a gene; V was cut back by 5 bases and J by 1 base. Original processing methods: Quantification of nucleated cells was approximated via reference gene primer amplification. Measured with immunoSEQ multiplex PCR; TCRdb has only the in-frame clones, and not every one. The DNA was the basis for D and trimming; V, J and clone size are from that table. Here the sample spans approximately 130,000 clones, 60% to 85% being singletons. The specimen was peripheral blood. J is TRBJ2-5 and V is TRBV11-2; 7 nucleotides match TRBD1. The TCR originated in a man older than 75 with acute or convalescent COVID-19. As DNA, the CDR3 is TGTGCCAGCAGCCTCCGGGACAGCCAAGAGACCCAGTACTTC. It is translated as CASSLRDSQETQYF.